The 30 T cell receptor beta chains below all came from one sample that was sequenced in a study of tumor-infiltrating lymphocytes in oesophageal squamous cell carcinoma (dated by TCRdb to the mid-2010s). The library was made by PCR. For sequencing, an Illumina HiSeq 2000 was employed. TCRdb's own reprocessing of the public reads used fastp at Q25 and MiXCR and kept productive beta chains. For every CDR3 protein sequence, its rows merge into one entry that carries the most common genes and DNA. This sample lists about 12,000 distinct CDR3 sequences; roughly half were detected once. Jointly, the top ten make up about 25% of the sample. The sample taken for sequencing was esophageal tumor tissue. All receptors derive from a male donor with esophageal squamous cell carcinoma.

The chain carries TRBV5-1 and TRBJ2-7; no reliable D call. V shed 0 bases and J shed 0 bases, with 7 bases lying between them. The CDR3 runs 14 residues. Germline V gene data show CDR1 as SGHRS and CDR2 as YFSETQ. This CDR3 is CASSLAPSSYEQYF. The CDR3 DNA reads TGCGCCAGCAGCTTGGCACCCTCCTCCTACGAGCAGTACTTC.

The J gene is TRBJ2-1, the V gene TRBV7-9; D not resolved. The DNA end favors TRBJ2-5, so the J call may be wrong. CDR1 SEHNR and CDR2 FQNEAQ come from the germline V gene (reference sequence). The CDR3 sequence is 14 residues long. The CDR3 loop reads CASSLGSGQETQYF. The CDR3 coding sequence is TGTGCCAGCAGCTTAGGTTCGGGCCAAGAGACCCAGTACTTC.

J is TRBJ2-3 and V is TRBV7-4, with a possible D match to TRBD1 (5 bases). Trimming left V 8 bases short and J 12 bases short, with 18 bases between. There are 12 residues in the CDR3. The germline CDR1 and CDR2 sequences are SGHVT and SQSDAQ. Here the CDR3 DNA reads TGTGCCAGCGCGGTCAGGGAAGAGACCCAGTATTTT. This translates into CASAVREETQYF.

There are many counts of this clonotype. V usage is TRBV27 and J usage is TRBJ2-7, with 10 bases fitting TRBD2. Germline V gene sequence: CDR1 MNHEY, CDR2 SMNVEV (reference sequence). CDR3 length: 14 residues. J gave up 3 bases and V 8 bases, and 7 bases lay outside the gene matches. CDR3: CASPLAGWNYEQYF. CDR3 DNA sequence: TGTGCCAGCCCACTAGCGGGATGGAACTACGAGCAGTACTTC.

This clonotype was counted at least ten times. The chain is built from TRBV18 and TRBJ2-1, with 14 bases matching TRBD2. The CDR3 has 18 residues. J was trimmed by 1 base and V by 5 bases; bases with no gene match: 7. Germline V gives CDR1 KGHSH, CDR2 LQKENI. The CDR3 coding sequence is TGTGCCAGCTCAACGGGACTAGCGGGAGTAATTTCCTACAATGAGCAGTTCTTC. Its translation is CASSTGLAGVISYNEQFF. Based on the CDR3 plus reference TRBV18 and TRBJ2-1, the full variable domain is NAGVMQNPRHLVRRRGQEARLRCSPMKGHSHVYWYRQLPEEGLKFMVYLQKENIIDESGMPKERFSAEFPKEGPSILRIQQVVRGDSAAYFCASSTGLAGVISYNEQFFGPGTRLTVL.

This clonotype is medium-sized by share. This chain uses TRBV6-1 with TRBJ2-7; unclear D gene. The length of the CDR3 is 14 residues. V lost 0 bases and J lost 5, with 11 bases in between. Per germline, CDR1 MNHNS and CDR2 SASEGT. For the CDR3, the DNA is TGTGCCAGCAGTGAAGCGCTAGGACCCCACGAGCAGTACTTC. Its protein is CASSEALGPHEQYF.

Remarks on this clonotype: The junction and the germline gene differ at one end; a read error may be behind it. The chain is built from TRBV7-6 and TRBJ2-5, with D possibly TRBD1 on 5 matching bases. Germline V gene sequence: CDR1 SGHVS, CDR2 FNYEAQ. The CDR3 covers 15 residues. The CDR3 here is CASSLAQGPNSPLHF. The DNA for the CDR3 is TGTGCCAGCAGCTTAGCCCAGGGCCCAAATTCACCCCTCCACTTC. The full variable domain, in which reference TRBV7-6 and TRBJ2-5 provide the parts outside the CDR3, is GAGVSQSPRYKVTKRGQDVALRCDPISGHVSLYWYRQALGQGPEFLTYFNYEAQQDKSGLPNDRFSAERPEGSISTLTIQRTEQRDSAMYRCASSLAQGPNSPLHFGPGTRLLVL.

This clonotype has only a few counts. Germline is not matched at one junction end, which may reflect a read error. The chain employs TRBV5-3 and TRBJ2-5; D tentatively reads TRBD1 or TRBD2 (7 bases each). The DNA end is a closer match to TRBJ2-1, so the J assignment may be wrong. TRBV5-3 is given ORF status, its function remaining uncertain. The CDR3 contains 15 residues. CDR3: CASSLGTGEGNEQFF. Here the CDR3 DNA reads TGTGCCAGCAGCTTGGGAACAGGGGAGGGCAATGAGCAGTTCTTC.

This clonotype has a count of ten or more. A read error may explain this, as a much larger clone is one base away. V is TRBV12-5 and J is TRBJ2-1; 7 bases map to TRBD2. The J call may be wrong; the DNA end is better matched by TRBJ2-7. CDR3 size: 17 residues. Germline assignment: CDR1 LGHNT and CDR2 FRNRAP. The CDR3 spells CASGPSGRQSSYNEQYF. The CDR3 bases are TGTGCTAGTGGTCCGTCCGGGAGGCAGAGCTCCTACAATGAGCAGTACTTC.

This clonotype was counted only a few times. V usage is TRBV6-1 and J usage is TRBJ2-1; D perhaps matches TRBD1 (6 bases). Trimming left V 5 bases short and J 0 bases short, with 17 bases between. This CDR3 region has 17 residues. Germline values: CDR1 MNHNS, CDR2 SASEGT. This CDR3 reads CASSQGLQGGSYNEQFF. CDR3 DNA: TGTGCCAGCAGTCAAGGGTTACAGGGCGGCTCCTACAATGAGCAGTTCTTC.

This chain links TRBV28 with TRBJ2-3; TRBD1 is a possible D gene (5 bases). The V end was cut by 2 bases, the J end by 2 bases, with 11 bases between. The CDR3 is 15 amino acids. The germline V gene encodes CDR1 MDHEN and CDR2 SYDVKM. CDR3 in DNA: TGTGCCAGCAGTTTACAGGGATCCGTCACAGATACGCAGTATTTT. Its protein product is CASSLQGSVTDTQYF.

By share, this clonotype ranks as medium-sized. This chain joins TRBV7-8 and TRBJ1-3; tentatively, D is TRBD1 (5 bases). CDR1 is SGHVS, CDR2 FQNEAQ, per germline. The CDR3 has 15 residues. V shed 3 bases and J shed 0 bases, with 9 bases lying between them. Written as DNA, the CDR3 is TGTGCCAGCAGCTTCGGGGGACTCTCTGGAAACACCATATATTTT. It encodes CASSFGGLSGNTIYF.

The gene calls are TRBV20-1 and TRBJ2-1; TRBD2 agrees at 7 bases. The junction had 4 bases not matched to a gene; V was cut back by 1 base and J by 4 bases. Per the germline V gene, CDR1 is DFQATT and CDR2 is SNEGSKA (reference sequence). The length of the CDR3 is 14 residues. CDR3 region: CSARGDYRYNEQFF. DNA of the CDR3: TGCAGTGCTAGAGGGGACTACCGTTACAATGAGCAGTTCTTC.

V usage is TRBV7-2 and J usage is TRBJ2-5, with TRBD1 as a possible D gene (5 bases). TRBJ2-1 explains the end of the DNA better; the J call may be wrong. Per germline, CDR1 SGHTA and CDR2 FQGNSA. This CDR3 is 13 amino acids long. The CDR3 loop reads CASSFQIRTEQFF. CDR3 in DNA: TGTGCCAGCAGCTTCCAGATAAGGACAGAGCAGTTCTTC.

In DNA, the CDR3 is TGTGCCAGCACCGCGATCGAGGGGTCTGGGGCCAACGTCCTGACTTTC. This codes for CASTAIEGSGANVLTF. The chain combines TRBV6-1 with TRBJ2-6, with D perhaps being TRBD1 or TRBD2 (5 bases each). Germline CDR1 reads MNHNS; CDR2 reads SASEGT. V was clipped by 7 bases and J by 1 base, with 14 bases between them. The CDR3 contains 16 residues.

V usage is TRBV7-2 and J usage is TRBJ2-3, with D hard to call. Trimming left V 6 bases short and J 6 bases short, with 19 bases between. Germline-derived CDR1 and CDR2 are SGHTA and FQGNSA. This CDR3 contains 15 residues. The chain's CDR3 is CASRLPRVAGDTQYF. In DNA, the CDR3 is TGTGCCAGCAGACTACCCCGGGTAGCAGGCGATACGCAGTATTTT. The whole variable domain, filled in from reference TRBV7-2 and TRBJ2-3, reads GAGVSQSPSNKVTEKGKDVELRCDPISGHTALYWYRQSLGQGLEFLIYFQGNSAPDKSGLPSDRFSAERTGGSVSTLTIQRTQQEDSAVYLCASRLPRVAGDTQYFGPGTRLTVL.

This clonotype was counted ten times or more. CDR3 residues: CASSLGHHTGELFF. CDR3 sequence (DNA): TGTGCCAGCAGCTTAGGGCACCACACCGGGGAGCTGTTTTTT. This chain links TRBV11-2 with TRBJ2-2; D is uncertain. The CDR3 runs to 14 residues. Germline V gene sequence: CDR1 SGHAT, CDR2 FQNNGV. Trimming took 1 base from V and 3 from J, leaving 6 bases between them. Together with reference TRBV11-2 and TRBJ2-2, the CDR3 gives the full variable domain: EAGVAQSPRYKIIEKRQSVAFWCNPISGHATLYWYQQILGQGPKLLIQFQNNGVVDDSQLPKDRFSAERLKGVDSTLKIQPAKLEDSAVYLCASSLGHHTGELFFGEGSRLTVL.

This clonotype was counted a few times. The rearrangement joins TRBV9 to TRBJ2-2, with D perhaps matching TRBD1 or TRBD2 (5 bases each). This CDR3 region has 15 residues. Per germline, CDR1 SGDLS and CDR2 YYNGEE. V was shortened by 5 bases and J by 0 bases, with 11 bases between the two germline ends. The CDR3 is CASRQGTTNTGELFF. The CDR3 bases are TGTGCCAGCAGACAAGGGACGACGAACACCGGGGAGCTGTTTTTT.

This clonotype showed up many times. The CDR3 here is CASSENSGIDTQYF. The CDR3 coding sequence is TGTGCCAGCAGCGAAAACTCAGGGATAGATACGCAGTATTTT. V usage is TRBV2 and J usage is TRBJ2-3; D might be TRBD1 (5 bases). Germline V gene lookup returns CDR1 SNHLY and CDR2 FYNNEI. The CDR3 is 14 residues long. The germline V and J ends were trimmed by 6 bases and 5 bases, with 15 bases remaining between them.

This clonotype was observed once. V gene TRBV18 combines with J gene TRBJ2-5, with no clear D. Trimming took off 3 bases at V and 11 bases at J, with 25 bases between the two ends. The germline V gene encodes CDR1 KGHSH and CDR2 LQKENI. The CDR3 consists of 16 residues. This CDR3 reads CASSPARVSSYNEQYF. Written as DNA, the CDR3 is TGTGCCAGCTCACCCGCCCGGGTAAGCTCCTACAATGAGCAGTACTTC.

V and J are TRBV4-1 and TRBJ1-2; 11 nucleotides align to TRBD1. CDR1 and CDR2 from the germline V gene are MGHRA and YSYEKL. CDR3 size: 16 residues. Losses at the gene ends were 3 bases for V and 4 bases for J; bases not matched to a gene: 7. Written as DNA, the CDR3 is TGCGCCAGCAGCCATCCCCGGGACAGGGGGTCCTATGGCTACACCTTC. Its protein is CASSHPRDRGSYGYTF.

The CDR3 protein is CASSLDGTSKSYEQYF. The CDR3 nucleotides read TGTGCCAGCAGCTTAGATGGGACAAGCAAATCCTACGAGCAGTACTTC. The genes are TRBV7-2 and TRBJ2-4; D might be TRBD1 (6 bases). TRBJ2-7 matches the DNA end more closely, so the J call is doubtful. The CDR3 sequence is 16 residues long. Germline CDR1 and CDR2: SGHTA and FQGNSA.

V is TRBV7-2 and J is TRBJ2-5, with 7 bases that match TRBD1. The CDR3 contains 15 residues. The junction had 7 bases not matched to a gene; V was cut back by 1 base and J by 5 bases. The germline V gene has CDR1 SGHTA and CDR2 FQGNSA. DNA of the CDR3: TGTGCCAGCAGCTTAGGGCCAGGGGGTCCGGAGACCCAGTACTTC. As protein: CASSLGPGGPETQYF.

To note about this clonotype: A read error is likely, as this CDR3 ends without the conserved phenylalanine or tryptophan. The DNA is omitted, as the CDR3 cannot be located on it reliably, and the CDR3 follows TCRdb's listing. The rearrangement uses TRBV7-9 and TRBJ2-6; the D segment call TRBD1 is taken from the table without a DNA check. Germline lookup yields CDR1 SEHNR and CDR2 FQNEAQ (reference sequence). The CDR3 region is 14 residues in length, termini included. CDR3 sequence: CASSPTSYEQYFGA.

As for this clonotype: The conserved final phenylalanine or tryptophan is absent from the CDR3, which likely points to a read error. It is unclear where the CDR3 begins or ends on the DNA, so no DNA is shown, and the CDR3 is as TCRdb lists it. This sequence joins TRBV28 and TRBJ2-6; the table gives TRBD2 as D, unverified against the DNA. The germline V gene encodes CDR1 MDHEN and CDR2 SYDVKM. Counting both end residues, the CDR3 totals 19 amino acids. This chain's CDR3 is CASSHPRGLAGGYTQYFGA.

CDR3 in DNA: TGTGCCAGCAGCCCCCGGGTGTCCTACGAGCAGTACTTC. Protein sequence: CASSPRVSYEQYF. This chain links TRBV7-9 with TRBJ2-1; D gene ambiguous. The J call is in doubt because the DNA end fits TRBJ2-7 better. Germline CDR1 and CDR2: SEHNR and FQNEAQ (reference sequence). The CDR3 is 13 amino acids.

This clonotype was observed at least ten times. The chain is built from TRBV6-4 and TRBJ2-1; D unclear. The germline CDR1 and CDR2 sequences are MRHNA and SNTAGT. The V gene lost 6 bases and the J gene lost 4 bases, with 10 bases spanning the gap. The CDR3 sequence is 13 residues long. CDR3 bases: TGTGCCAGCAGCCAGACTGAATACAATGAGCAGTTCTTC. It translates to CASSQTEYNEQFF.

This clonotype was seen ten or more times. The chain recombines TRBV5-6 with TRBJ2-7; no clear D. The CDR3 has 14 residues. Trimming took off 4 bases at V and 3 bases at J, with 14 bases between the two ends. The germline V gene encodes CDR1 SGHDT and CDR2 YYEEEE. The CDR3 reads CASSRGWQDYEQYF. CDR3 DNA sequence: TGTGCCAGCAGCCGCGGCTGGCAGGACTACGAGCAGTACTTC.

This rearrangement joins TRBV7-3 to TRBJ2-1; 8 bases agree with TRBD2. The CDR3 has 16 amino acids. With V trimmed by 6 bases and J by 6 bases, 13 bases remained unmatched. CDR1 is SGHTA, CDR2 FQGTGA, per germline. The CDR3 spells CASSPSVVRGGNEQFF. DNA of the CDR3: TGTGCCAGCAGTCCAAGTGTAGTCCGGGGGGGCAATGAGCAGTTCTTC.

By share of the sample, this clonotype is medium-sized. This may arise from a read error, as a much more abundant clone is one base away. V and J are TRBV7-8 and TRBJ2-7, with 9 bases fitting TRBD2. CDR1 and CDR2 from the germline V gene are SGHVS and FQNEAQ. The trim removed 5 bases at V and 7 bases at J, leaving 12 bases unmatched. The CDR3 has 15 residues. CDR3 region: CASSLLAGNYNEQYF. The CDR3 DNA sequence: TGTGCCAGCAGCCTTCTAGCGGGGAACTACAATGAGCAGTACTTC.